The source of this TCR beta chain is a study of beta chain features in type 1 diabetes. Study-level points and caveats: All four CD4+ subsets from Type 1 diabetes patients carried moderately but significantly shorter TCRB CDR3s.

With regard to this clone: The antigen is not known.

Germline CDR1 and CDR2: LNHNV and YYDKDF (reference sequence). The CDR3 is 12 amino acids. V was shortened by 1 base and J by 5 bases, with 3 bases between the two germline ends. Investigators reverse transcribed all isolated RNA, so they sequenced expressed TCRB transcripts. Using immunoSEQ multiplex PCR, the repertoire was profiled, and TCRdb retains in-frame clones only, with some absent. The table shows 100,000 to 150,000 clones, with approximately 10% occurring only once. This sequence originates from a man between 25 and 39 years old with type 1 diabetes. Sequenced input: central memory CD4+ T cells from blood. The chain combines TRBV15 with TRBJ2-1; the D is unclear. DNA for the CDR3: TGTGCCACCAGCAGAGGTAACAATGAGCAGTTCTTC. Its translation is CATSRGNNEQFF.